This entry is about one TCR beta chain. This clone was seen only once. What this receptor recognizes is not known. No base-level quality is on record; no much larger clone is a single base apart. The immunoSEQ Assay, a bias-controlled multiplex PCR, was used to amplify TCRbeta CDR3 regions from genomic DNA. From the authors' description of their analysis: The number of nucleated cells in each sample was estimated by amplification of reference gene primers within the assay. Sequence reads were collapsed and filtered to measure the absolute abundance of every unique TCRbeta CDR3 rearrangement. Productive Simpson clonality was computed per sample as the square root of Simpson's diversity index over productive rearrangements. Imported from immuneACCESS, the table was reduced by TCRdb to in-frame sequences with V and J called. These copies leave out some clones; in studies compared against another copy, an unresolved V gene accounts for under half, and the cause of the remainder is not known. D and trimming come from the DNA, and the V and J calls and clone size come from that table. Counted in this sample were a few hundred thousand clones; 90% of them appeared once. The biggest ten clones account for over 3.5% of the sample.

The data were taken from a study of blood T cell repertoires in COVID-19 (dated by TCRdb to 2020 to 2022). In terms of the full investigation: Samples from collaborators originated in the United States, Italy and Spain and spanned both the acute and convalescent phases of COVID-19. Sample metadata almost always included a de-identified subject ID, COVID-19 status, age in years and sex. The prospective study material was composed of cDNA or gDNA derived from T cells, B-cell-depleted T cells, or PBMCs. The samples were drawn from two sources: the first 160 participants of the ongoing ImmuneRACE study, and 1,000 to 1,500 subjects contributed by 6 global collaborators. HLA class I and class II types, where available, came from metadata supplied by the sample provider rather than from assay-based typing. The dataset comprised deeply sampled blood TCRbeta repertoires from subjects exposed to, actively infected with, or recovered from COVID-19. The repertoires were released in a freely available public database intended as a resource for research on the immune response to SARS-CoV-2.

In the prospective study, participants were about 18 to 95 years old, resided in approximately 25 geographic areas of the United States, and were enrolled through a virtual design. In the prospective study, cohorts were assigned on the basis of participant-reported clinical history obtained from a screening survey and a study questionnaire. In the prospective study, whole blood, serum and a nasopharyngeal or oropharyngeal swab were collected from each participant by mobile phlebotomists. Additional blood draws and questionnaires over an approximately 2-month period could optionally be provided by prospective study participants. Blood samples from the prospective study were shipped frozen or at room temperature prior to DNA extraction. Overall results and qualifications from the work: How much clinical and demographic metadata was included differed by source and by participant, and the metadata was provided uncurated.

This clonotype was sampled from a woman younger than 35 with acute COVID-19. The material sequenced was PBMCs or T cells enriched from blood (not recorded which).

CDR3 sequence: CASSLSGRSGANVLTF. The sequenced DNA: TGTGCCAGCAGCTTATCTGGCAGATCTGGGGCCAACGTCCTGACTTTC. This sequence uses TRBV11-1 and TRBJ2-6, with the D segment identity uncertain. V is reduced by 2 bases and J by 1 base, leaving a spacing of 9 bases between them. Spanning cysteine to phenylalanine, the CDR3 consists of 16 amino acids. The retained sequence is limited to the CDR3, 48 bases, with the frame set at the first base. Based on the germline V gene (reference sequence), the CDR1 and CDR2 sequences are SGHAT and FQDESV.